This T cell receptor (beta chain) was identified during a study of blood T cell repertoires in COVID-19. Repertoires were generated with immunoSEQ multiplex PCR, while TCRdb's copy carries only in-frame clones and drops some. The sample consists of 85,000 or so clones, just over 85% of them appearing once. Germline CDR1 and CDR2: LNHDA and SQIVND (reference sequence). With V trimmed by 8 bases and J by 6 bases, 9 bases remained unmatched. The CDR3 runs 13 residues. The clonotype originates from a man aged 50 or older with active or convalescent COVID-19. The chain has TRBV19 and TRBJ1-1; 7 positions match TRBD1. The specimen was peripheral blood. CDR3 nucleotides: TGTGCCAGTGGACCCCAGGGGGTCGCTGAAGCTTTCTTT. This gives the protein CASGPQGVAEAFF.